One TCR beta chain is described in this entry. This sample is drawn from a study of cytomegalovirus exposure and HLA in healthy donors. PCR involved 60 Vbeta and 13 Jbeta primers. TCRdb's copy holds only in-frame clones and misses some; the assay was immunoSEQ multiplex PCR. The sample has 120,000 to 150,000 clones; 78% are singletons. V lost 0 bases, J lost 0 bases, and 13 bases lay in between. The CDR3 spans 16 residues. Germline CDR1 and CDR2: SGHRS and YFSETQ. This TCR came from a male donor in good health and CMV-seronegative. Sequencing used PBMCs. This chain uses TRBV5-1 with TRBJ2-7; D perhaps matches TRBD2 (5 bases). The CDR3 region is CASSLDPAVHSYEQYF. In DNA, the CDR3 is TGCGCCAGCAGCTTGGATCCAGCGGTTCACTCCTACGAGCAGTACTTC.